Listed below are T cell receptor beta chains from one sample, sequenced in a study of T-cell memory formation after mild COVID-19. TCRdb re-called the 5' RACE reads through MiXCR, storing one row per CDR3 protein. The sample lists about 84,000 distinct CDR3 sequences, 14% seen once, with 30% to 35% in the top ten. The specimen was PBMCs or a T cell subset sorted from them (not recorded which). The source is an adult woman who had mild COVID-19 (a few samples of this study predate the infection). Cell type and time point are not known. CDR3s include the opening cysteine and the closing phenylalanine or tryptophan. The D gene is left open where the match is weak. Size values are once, few and many counts, or a class for expanded clones, and some rows have none.

CDR3 protein: CASSETAEAFF
CDR3 DNA: TGTGCCAGCAGTGAGACGGCTGAAGCTTTCTTT
V gene: TRBV25-1
D gene: NA
clone size: few
J gene: TRBJ1-1

CDR3 protein: CASSFSPANSGNTIYF
CDR3 DNA: TGCGCCAGCAGCTTCTCCCCCGCCAACTCTGGAAACACCATATATTTT
V gene: TRBV5-1
D gene: NA
clone size: NA
J gene: TRBJ1-3

CDR3 protein: CASSQWTATYEQYF
CDR3 DNA: TGTGCCAGCAGCCAGTGGACAGCCACCTACGAGCAGTACTTC
V gene: TRBV7-2
D gene: NA
clone size: NA
J gene: TRBJ2-7

CDR3 protein: CASSFEGLVGAGELFF
CDR3 DNA: TGCGCCAGCAGCTTTGAAGGACTAGTAGGGGCCGGGGAGCTGTTTTTT
V gene: TRBV4-3
D gene: TRBD2
clone size: NA
J gene: TRBJ2-2

CDR3 protein: CASSLAGASNYGYTF
CDR3 DNA: TGCGCCAGCAGCTTGGCCGGGGCCTCTAACTATGGCTACACCTTC
V gene: TRBV5-1
D gene: NA
clone size: few
J gene: TRBJ1-2

CDR3 protein: CASSQRAEYGYTF
CDR3 DNA: TGCGCCAGCAGCCAAAGGGCCGAGTATGGCTACACCTTC
V gene: TRBV4-1
D gene: NA
clone size: few
J gene: TRBJ1-2

CDR3 protein: CATSRDSASASYEQYF
CDR3 DNA: TGTGCCACCAGCAGAGATTCGGCTAGCGCCTCCTACGAGCAGTACTTC
V gene: TRBV15
D gene: NA
clone size: NA
J gene: TRBJ2-7

CDR3 protein: CASSQRPPETWGDGYTF
CDR3 DNA: TGCGCCAGCAGCCAAAGGCCCCCGGAGACATGGGGGGATGGCTACACCTTC
V gene: TRBV4-3
D gene: NA
clone size: few
J gene: TRBJ1-2

CDR3 protein: CASSARQGLIETQYF
CDR3 DNA: TGTGCCAGCAGCGCCCGACAGGGTTTAATAGAGACCCAGTACTTC
V gene: TRBV7-9
D gene: TRBD1
clone size: few
J gene: TRBJ2-5

CDR3 protein: CASSLLRGPGNTIYF
CDR3 DNA: TGTGCCAGCAGCCTCCTGAGGGGACCGGGAAACACCATATATTTT
V gene: TRBV7-3
D gene: NA
clone size: few
J gene: TRBJ1-3

CDR3 protein: CASSVFSGLAADTQYF
CDR3 DNA: TGTGCCAGCAGCGTGTTCTCCGGACTAGCGGCGGATACGCAGTATTTT
V gene: TRBV9
D gene: TRBD2
clone size: few
J gene: TRBJ2-3

CDR3 protein: CSAGLATYNEQFF
CDR3 DNA: TGCAGTGCCGGGCTAGCGACTTACAATGAGCAGTTCTTC
V gene: TRBV20-1
D gene: NA
clone size: NA
J gene: TRBJ2-1

CDR3 protein: CASGRGAKNIQYF
CDR3 DNA: TGTGCCAGCGGACGGGGAGCCAAAAACATTCAGTACTTC
V gene: TRBV27
D gene: NA
clone size: few
J gene: TRBJ2-4

CDR3 protein: CASSQGSGYEQYF
CDR3 DNA: TGCGCCAGCAGCCAAGGCAGTGGCTACGAGCAGTACTTC
V gene: TRBV4-1
D gene: NA
clone size: few
J gene: TRBJ2-7

CDR3 protein: CASSLLYTGLAGVEDTQYF
CDR3 DNA: TGCGCCAGCAGCCTCCTATATACTGGACTAGCGGGGGTGGAAGATACGCAGTATTTT
V gene: TRBV5-1
D gene: TRBD2
clone size: many
J gene: TRBJ2-3

CDR3 protein: CASSLADRSYEQYF
CDR3 DNA: TGCGCCAGCAGCTTGGCCGACAGATCCTACGAGCAGTACTTC
V gene: TRBV5-1
D gene: NA
clone size: NA
J gene: TRBJ2-7

CDR3 protein: CATSPGQGALTDTQYF
CDR3 DNA: TGTGCCACCAGCCCTGGACAGGGGGCCCTCACGGATACGCAGTATTTT
V gene: TRBV15
D gene: TRBD1
clone size: few
J gene: TRBJ2-3

CDR3 protein: CASSFIHGSYEQYF
CDR3 DNA: TGTGCCAGCAGCTTCATCCATGGGTCCTACGAGCAGTACTTC
V gene: TRBV11-1
D gene: NA
clone size: few
J gene: TRBJ2-7

CDR3 protein: CASSPLRRLQGQFF
CDR3 DNA: TGTGCCAGCAGTCCTCTACGGCGGTTACAGGGGCAGTTCTTC
V gene: TRBV12-3/TRBV12-4
D gene: NA
clone size: many
J gene: TRBJ2-1

CDR3 protein: CASSYDPRGYNEQFF
CDR3 DNA: TGTGCCAGCAGTTACGATCCCCGGGGCTACAATGAGCAGTTCTTC
V gene: TRBV6-2/TRBV6-3
D gene: NA
clone size: many
J gene: TRBJ2-1

CDR3 protein: CASSKLAGGLTDTQYF
CDR3 DNA: TGTGCCAGCAGTAAACTAGCGGGGGGACTCACAGATACGCAGTATTTT
V gene: TRBV12-3/TRBV12-4
D gene: TRBD2
clone size: few
J gene: TRBJ2-3

CDR3 protein: CASSLTSSSTDTQYF
CDR3 DNA: TGTGCCAGCAGTCTGACTAGCTCAAGCACAGATACGCAGTATTTT
V gene: TRBV6-5
D gene: TRBD2
clone size: few
J gene: TRBJ2-3

CDR3 protein: CASSFGLAGATGELFF
CDR3 DNA: TGTGCCAGCAGCTTCGGACTAGCGGGGGCGACAGGGGAGCTGTTTTTT
V gene: TRBV13
D gene: TRBD2
clone size: few
J gene: TRBJ2-2

CDR3 protein: CSVEDLDRGTEAFF
CDR3 DNA: TGCAGCGTTGAAGATCTGGACAGGGGCACTGAAGCTTTCTTT
V gene: TRBV29-1
D gene: TRBD1
clone size: NA
J gene: TRBJ1-1

CDR3 protein: CAISESGQGPLADIQYF
CDR3 DNA: TGTGCCATCAGTGAGTCGGGACAGGGCCCTTTAGCGGACATTCAGTACTTC
V gene: TRBV10-3
D gene: TRBD1
clone size: NA
J gene: TRBJ2-4

CDR3 protein: CATSDFGRTSYNEQFF
CDR3 DNA: TGTGCCACCAGTGATTTTGGGCGGACCTCCTACAATGAGCAGTTCTTC
V gene: TRBV24-1
D gene: NA
clone size: many
J gene: TRBJ2-1

CDR3 protein: CASRTLTSEQYF
CDR3 DNA: TGTGCCAGCAGGACCCTGACCAGCGAGCAGTACTTC
V gene: TRBV27
D gene: NA
clone size: NA
J gene: TRBJ2-7

CDR3 protein: CASVDLLQWNEQFF
CDR3 DNA: TGTGCCAGCGTGGACCTTCTACAGTGGAATGAGCAGTTCTTC
V gene: TRBV12-3/TRBV12-4
D gene: NA
clone size: NA
J gene: TRBJ2-1

CDR3 protein: CASSLLVDTEAFF
CDR3 DNA: TGTGCCAGCAGCTTATTAGTAGACACTGAAGCTTTCTTT
V gene: TRBV7-8
D gene: NA
clone size: NA
J gene: TRBJ1-1

CDR3 protein: CSVREESSYNEQFF
CDR3 DNA: TGCAGCGTTAGGGAGGAAAGCTCCTACAATGAGCAGTTCTTC
V gene: TRBV29-1
D gene: NA
clone size: few
J gene: TRBJ2-1

CDR3 protein: CASSERGHSYTF
CDR3 DNA: TGTGCCAGCAGTGAACGGGGGCATAGCTACACCTTC
V gene: TRBV2
D gene: NA
clone size: NA
J gene: TRBJ1-2

CDR3 protein: CASSSGTSGGTDTQYF
CDR3 DNA: TGTGCCAGCAGCTCAGGGACTAGCGGGGGCACAGATACGCAGTATTTT
V gene: TRBV7-9
D gene: TRBD2
clone size: few
J gene: TRBJ2-3

CDR3 protein: CASSQGLGYDEQFF
CDR3 DNA: TGTGCCAGCAGCCAGGGACTAGGGTACGATGAGCAGTTCTTC
V gene: TRBV4-2
D gene: TRBD2
clone size: few
J gene: TRBJ2-1

CDR3 protein: CASLPGTRSYEQYF
CDR3 DNA: TGTGCCAGTTTGCCCGGGACCCGCTCCTACGAGCAGTACTTC
V gene: TRBV10-3
D gene: NA
clone size: NA
J gene: TRBJ2-7

CDR3 protein: CASSSGEHYEQYF
CDR3 DNA: TGTGCCAGCAGCTCGGGCGAGCACTACGAGCAGTACTTC
V gene: TRBV7-6
D gene: NA
clone size: NA
J gene: TRBJ2-7

CDR3 protein: CSVVGLGGIAFF
CDR3 DNA: TGCAGCGTTGTCGGTTTGGGGGGGATTGCTTTCTTT
V gene: TRBV29-1
D gene: NA
clone size: NA
J gene: TRBJ1-1

CDR3 protein: CASSLLNRGNEQFF
CDR3 DNA: TGCGCCAGCAGCTTGTTGAACAGGGGCAATGAGCAGTTCTTC
V gene: TRBV5-1
D gene: TRBD1
clone size: few
J gene: TRBJ2-1

CDR3 protein: CASRVGGGDQPQHF
CDR3 DNA: TGTGCCAGCAGGGTAGGGGGTGGGGATCAGCCCCAGCATTTT
V gene: TRBV12-3/TRBV12-4
D gene: NA
clone size: many
J gene: TRBJ1-5

CDR3 protein: CASSFGGETQYF
CDR3 DNA: TGTGCCAGCAGTTTCGGGGGAGAGACCCAGTACTTC
V gene: TRBV12-3/TRBV12-4
D gene: NA
clone size: many
J gene: TRBJ2-5

CDR3 protein: CASRTGSSGNTIYF
CDR3 DNA: TGTGCCAGCCGTACGGGGTCCTCTGGAAACACCATATATTTT
V gene: TRBV7-9
D gene: NA
clone size: NA
J gene: TRBJ1-3

CDR3 protein: CSVDPRVDEQFF
CDR3 DNA: TGCAGCGTTGACCCCCGCGTCGATGAGCAGTTCTTC
V gene: TRBV29-1
D gene: NA
clone size: few
J gene: TRBJ2-1

CDR3 protein: CASSYSFSESYEQYF
CDR3 DNA: TGTGCCAGCAGTTACTCATTTTCTGAGAGCTACGAGCAGTACTTC
V gene: TRBV6-6
D gene: NA
clone size: NA
J gene: TRBJ2-7

CDR3 protein: CSAEAGPYEQYF
CDR3 DNA: TGCAGCGCCGAAGCAGGGCCATACGAGCAGTACTTC
V gene: TRBV29-1
D gene: NA
clone size: NA
J gene: TRBJ2-7

CDR3 protein: CASTEIRDRGDSEQYF
CDR3 DNA: TGTGCCAGCACCGAAATCCGGGACAGGGGGGATTCCGAGCAGTACTTC
V gene: TRBV6-5
D gene: TRBD1
clone size: NA
J gene: TRBJ2-7

CDR3 protein: CASSSPGQGAYEQYF
CDR3 DNA: TGCGCCAGCAGCTCGCCGGGACAGGGGGCTTACGAGCAGTACTTC
V gene: TRBV5-1
D gene: TRBD1
clone size: few
J gene: TRBJ2-7

CDR3 protein: CSATTPGGGTGELFF
CDR3 DNA: TGCAGTGCTACGACCCCAGGGGGTGGAACCGGGGAGCTGTTTTTT
V gene: TRBV20-1
D gene: TRBD1
clone size: few
J gene: TRBJ2-2

CDR3 protein: CSAKDRNRYEQYF
CDR3 DNA: TGCAGTGCCAAGGACAGGAATAGGTACGAGCAGTACTTC
V gene: TRBV20-1
D gene: TRBD1
clone size: NA
J gene: TRBJ2-7

CDR3 protein: CATSDGPIEHF
CDR3 DNA: TGTGCCACCAGTGATGGACCGATCGAGCATTTT
V gene: TRBV24-1
D gene: NA
clone size: few
J gene: TRBJ1-5

CDR3 protein: CASTPSGAQQETQYF
CDR3 DNA: TGTGCCAGCACCCCCTCAGGGGCCCAACAAGAGACCCAGTACTTC
V gene: TRBV2
D gene: NA
clone size: NA
J gene: TRBJ2-5

CDR3 protein: CASSYGASGGELFF
CDR3 DNA: TGTGCCAGCAGTTACGGCGCTAGCGGCGGGGAGCTGTTTTTT
V gene: TRBV6-5
D gene: TRBD2
clone size: few
J gene: TRBJ2-2

CDR3 protein: CASSRRQGARETQYF
CDR3 DNA: TGTGCCAGCAGCCGGAGACAGGGGGCAAGAGAGACCCAGTACTTC
V gene: TRBV3-1
D gene: TRBD1
clone size: few
J gene: TRBJ2-5

CDR3 protein: CASSPGYNEKLFF
CDR3 DNA: TGTGCCAGCAGTCCGGGCTACAATGAAAAACTGTTTTTT
V gene: TRBV14
D gene: NA
clone size: few
J gene: TRBJ1-4

CDR3 protein: CASSLTPPGDFSYNEQFF
CDR3 DNA: TGCGCCAGCAGCCTCACCCCTCCGGGGGACTTCTCCTACAATGAGCAGTTCTTC
V gene: TRBV4-1
D gene: NA
clone size: medium-sized
J gene: TRBJ2-1

CDR3 protein: CASSPSWEGNTGELFF
CDR3 DNA: TGCGCCAGCAGCCCTTCATGGGAGGGCAACACCGGGGAGCTGTTTTTT
V gene: TRBV5-1
D gene: TRBD2
clone size: NA
J gene: TRBJ2-2